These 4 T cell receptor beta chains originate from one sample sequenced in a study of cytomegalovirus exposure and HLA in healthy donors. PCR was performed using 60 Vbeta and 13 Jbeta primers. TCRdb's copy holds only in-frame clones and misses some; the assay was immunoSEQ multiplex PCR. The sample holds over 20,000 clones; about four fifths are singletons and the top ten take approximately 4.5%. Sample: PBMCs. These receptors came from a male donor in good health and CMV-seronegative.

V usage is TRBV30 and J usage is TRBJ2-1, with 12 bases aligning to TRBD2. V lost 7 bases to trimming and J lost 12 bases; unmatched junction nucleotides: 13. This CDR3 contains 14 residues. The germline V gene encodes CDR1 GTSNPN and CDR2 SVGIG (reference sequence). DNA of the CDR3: TGTGCCTTCCGCCTAGCGGGAGGGCCGAGAGGGCAGTTCTTC. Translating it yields CAFRLAGGPRGQFF. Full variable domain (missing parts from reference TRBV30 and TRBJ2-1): SQTIHQWPATLVQPVGSPLSLECTVEGTSNPNLYWYRQAAGRGLQLLFYSVGIGQISSEVPQNLSASRPQDRQFILSSKKLLLSDSGFYLCAFRLAGGPRGQFFGPGTRLTVL.

CDR3 residues: CSVEEGVLAGKLNEQFF. CDR3 DNA sequence: TGCAGCGTTGAAGAGGGAGTCCTAGCGGGCAAACTCAATGAGCAGTTCTTC. The rearrangement uses TRBV29-1 and TRBJ2-1, with 8 nucleotides matching TRBD2. Germline V gene lookup returns CDR1 SQVTM and CDR2 ANQGSEA. Trimming took 0 bases from V and 6 from J; bases not matched to a gene: 13. This CDR3 is built from 17 residues.

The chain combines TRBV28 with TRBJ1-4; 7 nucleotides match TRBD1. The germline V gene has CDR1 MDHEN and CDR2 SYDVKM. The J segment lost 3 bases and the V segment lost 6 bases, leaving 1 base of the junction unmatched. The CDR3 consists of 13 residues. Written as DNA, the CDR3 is TGTGCCAGCAGGGGACAGCCTAATGAAAAACTGTTTTTT. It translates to CASRGQPNEKLFF.

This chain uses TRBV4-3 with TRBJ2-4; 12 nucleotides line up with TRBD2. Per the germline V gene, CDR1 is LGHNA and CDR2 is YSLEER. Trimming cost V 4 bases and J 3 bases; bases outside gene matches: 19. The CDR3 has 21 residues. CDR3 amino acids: CASSLSLPGLAGGRSKNIQYF. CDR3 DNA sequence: TGCGCCAGCAGCCTCTCCTTACCGGGACTAGCGGGCGGTCGAAGCAAAAACATTCAGTACTTC.